This T cell receptor (beta chain) was profiled in a study of T cell clones after liver transplantation. Study-level findings and limits: Donor-reactive sequences fell more than third party-reactive ones, suggesting partial deletion. Post-transplant, graft-donor-reactive CD4 TCRbeta sequences in blood dropped significantly in most of the 8 subjects.

Germline V lookup: CDR1 MNHNY, CDR2 SVGAGI (reference sequence). This CDR3 is 16 amino acids long. V gave up 5 bases and J gave up 5 bases; unmatched junction bases: 7. The method was immunoSEQ multiplex PCR; TCRdb's version includes in-frame clones alone and lacks a portion of them. This sample carries around 100,000 clones, about 86% of them seen once, and the ten largest clones take roughly 2.8%. Details on this clone: Its antigen is not identified.

The receptor's source is a human patient who received a liver transplant. Some T cells here may be from the graft donor. The chain joins TRBV6-6 to TRBJ2-5; 14 bases match TRBD2. The sample in question was CD4+ T cells from blood, obtained around 49 months after liver transplant. This chain's CDR3 is CASSKTSGGAGETQYF. CDR3 bases: TGTGCCAGCAGTAAGACTAGCGGGGGGGCTGGTGAGACCCAGTACTTC.